The T cell receptor beta chain described here comes from a study of cytomegalovirus exposure and HLA in healthy donors. Researchers ran the PCR with 60 Vbeta and 13 Jbeta primers. Assay: immunoSEQ multiplex PCR; the TCRdb copy retains only in-frame clones and omits some. The data show roughly 100,000 clones, with over 60% seen just once and roughly 8.2% held by the top ten. The CDR3 loop spans 14 amino acids. The germline V gene has CDR1 LGHNA and CDR2 YSLEER. V lost 1 base, J lost 8 bases, and 5 bases stayed unmatched. V is TRBV4-3 and J is TRBJ2-1; 7 nucleotides align to TRBD2. The origin of this receptor is a man aged 35-49 years in good health and CMV-seropositive. What was sequenced was PBMCs. CDR3 sequence (DNA): TGCGCCAGCAGCCAAGGGTGGGAGGGCGATGAGCAGTTCTTC. It translates to CASSQGWEGDEQFF.